In its sample, the clone carrying this TCR beta chain was seen a few times. TCRdb analysed the 5' RACE reads with MiXCR anew, one entry per CDR3 protein. The sample lists about 470,000 distinct CDR3 sequences, about 23% seen once, with roughly an eighth in the top ten. This entry comes from a study of T-cell memory formation after mild COVID-19. After removal of 4 bases from V and 2 bases from J, the junction contained 3 bases not matched to a gene. The germline gives CDR1 SGHRS, CDR2 YFSETQ. The length of the CDR3 is 16 residues. The sample comprised PBMCs or a T cell subset sorted from them (not recorded which). The genes are TRBV5-1 and TRBJ2-3, with 14 bases lining up with TRBD2. The sequence was collected from an adult woman who had mild COVID-19 (a few samples of this study predate the infection). Cell type and time point are not known. The CDR3 spells CASSTGLAGDTDTQYF. CDR3 nucleotides: TGCGCCAGCAGCACGGGACTAGCGGGGGACACAGATACGCAGTATTTT.